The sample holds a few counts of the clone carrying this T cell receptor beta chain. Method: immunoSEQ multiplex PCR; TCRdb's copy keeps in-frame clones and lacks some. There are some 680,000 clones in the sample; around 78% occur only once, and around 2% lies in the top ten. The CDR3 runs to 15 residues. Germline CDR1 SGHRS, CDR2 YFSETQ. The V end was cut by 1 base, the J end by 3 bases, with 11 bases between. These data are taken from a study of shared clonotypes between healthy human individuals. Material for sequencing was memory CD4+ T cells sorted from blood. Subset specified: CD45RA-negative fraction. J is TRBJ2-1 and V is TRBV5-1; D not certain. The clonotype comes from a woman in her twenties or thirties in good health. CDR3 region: CASSLSHVGYNEQFF. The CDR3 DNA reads TGCGCCAGCAGCTTGAGTCACGTGGGCTACAATGAGCAGTTCTTC.